Presented here are 7 T cell receptor beta chains from one specimen sequenced in a study of CD8+CD57+ T cells in acquired aplastic anemia. Genomic DNA, serving as template, underwent TCR beta VDJ and CDR3 profiling. From the reads, TCRdb called clonotypes with MiXCR, one entry per CDR3 protein. Here the sample spans tens of thousands of distinct CDR3 sequences, approximately 73% being singletons. Sequencing used sorted CD4+, CD8+, or CD8+CD57+ T cells (not recorded which) from PBMCs. Receptors were obtained from a human donor in good health, serving as a control.

The chain has TRBV7-3 and TRBJ2-7; D tentatively reads TRBD1 or TRBD2 (9 bases each). The germline V gene has CDR1 SGHTA and CDR2 FQGTGA. The length of the CDR3 is 16 residues. Trimming stripped 5 bases from V and 6 bases from J, with 23 bases between. The CDR3 DNA reads TGTGCCAGCAGCCTAGCGGGACAGGGTTTCCCTCGCGAGCAGTACTTC. It codes for CASSLAGQGFPREQYF.

This chain joins TRBV9 and TRBJ1-1; maybe TRBD1 (5 bases). V lost 5 bases, J lost 5 bases, and 10 bases lay in between. This CDR3 is 12 amino acids long. CDR1 and CDR2 (germline): SGDLS, YYNGEE. CDR3 nucleotides: TGTGCCAGCAGTTGGGGGGGAACTGAAGCTTTCTTT. Amino acids: CASSWGGTEAFF.

V and J are TRBV2 and TRBJ1-1; TRBD1 matches 7 bases. Germline V CDR1 and CDR2: SNHLY, FYNNEI. The CDR3 is 12 amino acids. Trimming at V came to 4 bases and at J to 10 bases, leaving 6 bases not matched to a gene. The DNA of the CDR3 is TGTGCCAGCAGTGTTAGGGGGCAGGCAGCTTTCTTT. Translating gives CASSVRGQAAFF.

This chain uses TRBV11-1 with TRBJ1-2; 7 positions match TRBD1. The CDR3 totals 16 residues. Germline V lookup: CDR1 SGHAT, CDR2 FQDESV (reference sequence). The J segment lost 1 base and the V segment lost 1 base, leaving 6 bases of the junction unmatched. The CDR3 DNA reads as TGTGCCAGCAGCTTAGGGGGGACAGCCAATAACTATGGCTACACCTTC. Translated: CASSLGGTANNYGYTF. Full variable domain (missing parts from reference TRBV11-1 and TRBJ1-2): EAEVAQSPRYKITEKSQAVAFWCDPISGHATLYWYRQILGQGPELLVQFQDESVVDDSQLPKDRFSAERLKGVDSTLKIQPAELGDSAMYLCASSLGGTANNYGYTFGSGTRLTVV.

The chain is built from TRBV2 and TRBJ1-5; maybe TRBD1 (5 bases). Trimming took off 7 bases at V and 4 bases at J, with 8 bases between the two ends. CDR3 length equals 12 residues. Germline V lookup: CDR1 SNHLY, CDR2 FYNNEI. CDR3 coding DNA: TGTGCCAGCAAGGGGCAGAATCAGCCCCAGCATTTT. It codes for CASKGQNQPQHF.

This clonotype turned up a few times. The chain has TRBV29-1 and TRBJ1-2; D unresolved. Germline CDR1 SQVTM, CDR2 ANQGSEA. The CDR3 sequence is 14 residues long. The CDR3 region is CSVPWAEGTDGYTF. DNA of the CDR3: TGCAGTGTACCTTGGGCCGAAGGCACGGATGGCTACACCTTC.

The sample holds one count of this clonotype. The chain uses TRBV2 and TRBJ1-5, with a tentative D call TRBD1 (5 bases). Germline V CDR1 and CDR2: SNHLY, FYNNEI. CDR3 length: 12 residues. Trimming shortened V by 6 bases and J by 6 bases, and 9 bases separated the two germline ends. CDR3 coding DNA: TGTGCCAGCAGCCAGGGAAGTCAGCCCCAGCATTTT. Its translation: CASSQGSQPQHF.